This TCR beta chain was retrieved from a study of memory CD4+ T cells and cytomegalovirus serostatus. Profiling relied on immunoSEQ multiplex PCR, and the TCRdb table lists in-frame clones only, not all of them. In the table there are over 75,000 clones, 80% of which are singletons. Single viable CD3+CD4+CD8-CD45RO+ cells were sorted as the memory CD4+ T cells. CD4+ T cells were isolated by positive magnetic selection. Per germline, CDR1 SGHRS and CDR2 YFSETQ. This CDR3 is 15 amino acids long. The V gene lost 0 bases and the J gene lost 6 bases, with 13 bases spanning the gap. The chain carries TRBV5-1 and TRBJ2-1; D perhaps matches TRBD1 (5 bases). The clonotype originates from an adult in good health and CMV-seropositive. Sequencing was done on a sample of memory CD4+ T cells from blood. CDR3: CASSLERARGNEQFF. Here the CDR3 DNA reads TGCGCCAGCAGCTTGGAAAGGGCTAGGGGCAATGAGCAGTTCTTC.